The entry that follows covers one T cell receptor (beta chain) sequence. No antigen is known for it. The junction departs from the called germline gene at one end, perhaps through a read error. A second PCR of roughly 6 to 12 cycles used a sample-barcoded 5' primer and a J-beta primer mix. One entry per CDR3 protein results from TCRdb running MiXCR on the 5' RACE reads. The table records some 700,000 distinct CDR3 sequences, about 40% of them present only once. CDR3 length: 12 amino acids. CDR1 and CDR2 from the germline V gene are SQVTM and ANQGSEA. This sample is part of a study of blood T cells in healthy people across ages. Study conclusions and caveats: Comparison with aged donors showed that long-lived donors had more naive CD4+ cells and higher diversity.

The TCR originated in a woman aged 55-69 years in good health. The chain joins TRBV29-1 to TRBJ2-7; D gene ambiguous. The sample comprised blood. The CDR3 DNA reads TGCAGCGCTGAAGATGGCTCCTACGGGCAGTACTTC. Residues: CSAEDGSYGQYF.